What follows is one T cell receptor (beta chain) and its context. The sample originates from a study of CD8 T cells in Susac syndrome. The authors sequenced TCR beta from blood CD8+ and CD4+ T cells. The TEMRA cells underwent FACS enrichment, while the CD8+ and CD4+ T cells underwent negative isolation. Random hexamers were used to reverse transcribe about 0.45 to 1 ug of RNA. MiXCR, run by TCRdb on the immunoSEQ multiplex PCR reads, gives a single entry per CDR3 protein. The sample consists of 150,000 to 200,000 distinct CDR3 sequences, less than 95% of them appearing once. Source material: CD4+ T cells from PBMCs. This receptor was taken from a human donor with multiple sclerosis.

The CDR3 sequence: CGGAPSWTGELFF. The DNA for the CDR3 is TGTGGGGGAGCACCCAGTTGGACCGGGGAGCTGTTTTTT. This sequence joins TRBV2 and TRBJ2-2, with D possibly TRBD2 on 5 matching bases. The CDR3 is made up of 13 amino acids. Looked up from germline, CDR1 is SNHLY and CDR2 is FYNNEI.